This T cell receptor (beta chain) was observed in a study of blood T cells in healthy people across ages. As for the study in general: About one barcoded beta molecule was captured per two T cells (by template switching).

Isolation recovered at least 7 million PBMCs from every sample. A sample-barcoded 5' primer and a J-beta primer mix were used in a second PCR of about 6 to 11 cycles. TCRdb re-derived calls from the 5' RACE reads in MiXCR, one entry per CDR3 protein. Of over 1,300,000 distinct CDR3 sequences in the sample, almost 60% were seen once. Overall study results and limits: Investigators viewed diversity estimates from one million T cells as underestimates, the study reported. Across the age range, TCR beta diversity per million T cells fell in a roughly linear way.

The germline CDR1 and CDR2 sequences are MNHEY and SVGAGI. V shed 6 bases and J shed 13 bases, with 16 bases lying between them. CDR3 length: 12 amino acids. Worth noting for this clonotype: Its antigen is not identified.

This chain connects TRBV6-5 to TRBJ2-1; weak D call: TRBD2 (6 bases). Sequenced input: blood. The source of this sequence is a young man in good health. The CDR3 bases are TGTGCCAGCAGGGGGGGAACGGAGACCCAGTTCTTC. Protein sequence: CASRGGTETQFF.